What follows are 21 T cell receptor beta chains derived from one specimen sequenced in a study of blood T cell repertoires in COVID-19. Clones were read by immunoSEQ multiplex PCR, and TCRdb kept only the in-frame ones, dropping some. Among around 170,000 clones listed, 84% were seen once. Sequencing was done on a sample of PBMCs or T cells enriched from blood (not recorded which). The receptors here all came from a man aged 50 to 59 who had recovered from COVID-19.

The J gene is TRBJ2-6, the V gene TRBV5-1; D gene ambiguous. CDR1 SGHRS and CDR2 YFSETQ come from the germline V gene. The CDR3 is 16 amino acids. Trimming took off 3 bases at V and 0 bases at J, with 10 bases between the two ends. The CDR3 loop is CASSSRQSSGANVLTF. The DNA for the CDR3 is TGCGCCAGCAGCTCTCGACAAAGCTCTGGGGCCAACGTCCTGACTTTC.

V gene TRBV25-1 combines with J gene TRBJ1-5, with 7 bases that match TRBD1. Trimming removed 4 bases from V and 2 bases from J; junction bases left unmatched: 5. The germline V gene encodes CDR1 MGHDK and CDR2 SYGVNS. The CDR3 is made up of 15 amino acids. This chain's CDR3 is CASSVQQGGNQPQHF. The DNA of the CDR3 is TGTGCCAGCAGTGTCCAGCAGGGGGGCAATCAGCCCCAGCATTTT. Full variable domain (remainder filled in from reference TRBV25-1 and TRBJ1-5): EADIYQTPRYLVIGTGKKITLECSQTMGHDKMYWYQQDPGMELHLIHYSYGVNSTEKGDLSSESTVSRIRTEHFPLTLESARPSHTSQYLCASSVQQGGNQPQHFGDGTRLSIL.

The chain links TRBV5-1 to TRBJ2-5; D not resolved. The germline V gene encodes CDR1 SGHRS and CDR2 YFSETQ. V was trimmed by 1 base and J by 5 bases, leaving 9 bases between them. The CDR3 totals 13 residues. CDR3 coding DNA: TGCGCCAGCAGCTTGATGCCTGAGGAGACCCAGTACTTC. Protein product: CASSLMPEETQYF.

Turning to this clone: At one end, the junction sequence differs from germline, possibly due to a read error. The chain links TRBV10-3 to TRBJ1-1; D is possibly TRBD1 (6 bases). This CDR3 has 14 residues. CDR1 is ENHRY and CDR2 is SYGVKD in the germline V gene. The CDR3 reads CAIREWQGITEAFF. The CDR3 bases are TGTGCCATCAGAGAGTGGCAGGGGATCACTGAAGCTTTCTTT.

The chain carries TRBV10-2 and TRBJ2-5; 12 nucleotides agree with TRBD2. The CDR3 contains 16 residues. The germline gives CDR1 WSHSY, CDR2 SAAADI. V dropped 7 bases and J dropped 4; count of bases not matched to a gene: 10. The DNA of the CDR3 is TGCGCCAGCACTTCCCCTAGCGGGGGGGCCATAGAGACCCAGTACTTC. It translates to CASTSPSGGAIETQYF.

This clone has a count of ten or more. The chain uses TRBV7-8 and TRBJ2-5; 7 nucleotides align to TRBD1. J lost 5 bases, V lost 5 bases, and 5 bases had no gene match. The germline V gene has CDR1 SGHVS and CDR2 FQNEAQ. The CDR3 is made up of 13 amino acids. The CDR3 region is CASSGSQGETQYF. For the CDR3, the DNA is TGTGCCAGCAGCGGATCACAGGGGGAGACCCAGTACTTC.

This chain uses TRBV28 with TRBJ1-5, with D perhaps TRBD1 (5 bases). The germline V and J ends were trimmed by 6 bases and 4 bases, with 16 bases remaining between them. Germline V gives CDR1 MDHEN, CDR2 SYDVKM. The length of the CDR3 is 15 residues. CDR3 sequence reads: CASSPGAEPNQPQHF. CDR3 DNA: TGTGCCAGCAGCCCTGGGGCCGAACCAAATCAGCCCCAGCATTTT.

This clone was seen a handful of times. The chain joins TRBV6-5 to TRBJ2-7; 7 positions agree with TRBD1. The CDR3 is 14 amino acids. CDR1 is MNHEY, CDR2 SVGAGI, per germline. V trimming: 10 bases; J trimming: 1 base; junction bases outside the gene matches: 10. CDR3 loop: CATTSRDRSYEQYF. The CDR3 DNA sequence: TGTGCCACCACATCCCGGGACAGATCCTACGAGCAGTACTTC.

This chain uses TRBV19 with TRBJ1-6; 9 bases map to TRBD1. The CDR3 loop spans 15 amino acids. J lost 9 bases, V lost 5 bases, and 8 bases had no gene match. The V gene's germline CDR1 is LNHDA and CDR2 SQIVND (reference sequence). CDR3: CASSDRDRVSSPLHF. The CDR3 bases are TGTGCCAGTAGTGACCGGGACAGGGTGAGTTCACCCCTCCACTTT. The full variable domain, rest sourced from reference TRBV19 and TRBJ1-6, is DGGITQSPKYLFRKEGQNVTLSCEQNLNHDAMYWYRQDPGQGLRLIYYSQIVNDFQKGDIAEGYSVSREKKESFPLTVTSAQKNPTAFYLCASSDRDRVSSPLHFGNGTRLTVT.

The chain couples TRBV5-5 to TRBJ2-2, with 11 bases fitting TRBD1. V was pared by 3 bases and J by 3 bases, with 4 bases of the junction left unmatched. The CDR3 runs to 16 residues. The germline V gene encodes CDR1 SGHKS and CDR2 YYEKEE (reference sequence). CDR3 sequence (DNA): TGTGCCAGCAGCTCGGACAGGGGGCAGCACACCGGGGAGCTGTTTTTT. It is translated as CASSSDRGQHTGELFF.

This chain links TRBV18 with TRBJ2-3; the D gene is possibly TRBD1 (5 bases). V was cut by 3 bases and J by 2 bases, with 9 bases left in between. The germline CDR1 and CDR2 sequences are KGHSH and LQKENI. This CDR3 is 14 amino acids long. The CDR3 nucleotides are TGTGCCAGCTCACCCCAGGGCTTCACAGATACGCAGTATTTT. It codes for CASSPQGFTDTQYF.

The chain recombines TRBV19 with TRBJ1-6; D is uncertain. Germline V lookup: CDR1 LNHDA, CDR2 SQIVND (reference sequence). With 4 bases removed from V and 8 bases from J, the gap between germline ends came to 15 bases. CDR3 length equals 15 residues. Here the CDR3 DNA reads TGTGCCAGTAGTAGAGCGCCGGACTCTTATTCACCCCTCCACTTT. Encoded protein: CASSRAPDSYSPLHF.

J is TRBJ1-1 and V is TRBV15; D remains unclear. Trimming removed 2 bases from V and 3 bases from J, with 13 bases in between. Germline V gene data show CDR1 as LNHNV and CDR2 as YYDKDF (reference sequence). The CDR3 sequence is 15 residues long. The CDR3: CATSRLRQEDTEAFF. In DNA form, the CDR3 reads TGTGCCACCAGCAGATTGAGGCAGGAGGACACTGAAGCTTTCTTT.

This sequence joins TRBV7-9 and TRBJ1-1; D possibly corresponds to TRBD1 (6 bases). The V and J ends lost 2 bases and 6 bases respectively, with 16 bases between them. The CDR3 is 15 amino acids. Germline assignment: CDR1 SEHNR and CDR2 FQNEAQ (reference sequence). The chain's CDR3 is CASSLITGISAEAFF. The DNA of the CDR3 is TGTGCCAGCAGCTTAATCACAGGGATTTCGGCTGAAGCTTTCTTT.

The chain combines TRBV11-2 with TRBJ2-7, with 11 positions matching TRBD1. V lost 5 bases, J lost 2 bases, and 5 bases stayed unmatched. The germline CDR1 and CDR2 sequences are SGHAT and FQNNGV. This CDR3 spans 15 amino acids. In DNA, the CDR3 is TGTGCCAGCAGCCCCTCGGGACAGGGGGCCTACGAGCAGTACTTC. Its protein is CASSPSGQGAYEQYF.

The chain employs TRBV7-3 and TRBJ1-2; perhaps TRBD1 as D (5 bases). V lost 2 bases, J lost 0 bases, and 10 bases lay in between. This CDR3 is 15 amino acids long. CDR1 and CDR2 (germline): SGHTA, FQGTGA. The CDR3 protein is CASSLDRSTNYGYTF. In DNA, the CDR3 is TGTGCCAGCAGCTTAGACAGATCTACTAACTATGGCTACACCTTC.

The V and J genes are TRBV10-1 and TRBJ1-5; D is undetermined. The V end was cut by 4 bases, the J end by 3 bases, with 7 bases between. Germline V gene data show CDR1 as WNHNN and CDR2 as SYGVQD (reference sequence). The CDR3 length is 13 residues. The CDR3 sequence is CASSGAINQPQHF. The CDR3 nucleotides read TGCGCCAGCAGTGGGGCCATCAATCAGCCCCAGCATTTT.

The chain couples TRBV28 to TRBJ1-2, with D possibly matching TRBD1 (5 bases). The germline V and J ends were trimmed by 3 bases and 6 bases, with 17 bases remaining between them. The CDR3 spans 15 residues. CDR1 is MDHEN and CDR2 is SYDVKM in the germline V gene. The CDR3 sequence: CASSLSGGQGDGYTF. The DNA of the CDR3 is TGTGCCAGCAGTTTGTCAGGTGGGCAGGGCGATGGCTACACCTTC.

The chain has TRBV7-9 and TRBJ2-7; 10 bases agree with TRBD2. This CDR3 has 15 residues. Trimming at V came to 5 bases and at J to 2 bases, leaving 6 bases not matched to a gene. In germline, CDR1 is SEHNR, CDR2 FQNEAQ (reference sequence). CDR3 loop: CASSGGTSATYEQYF. The CDR3 coding sequence is TGTGCCAGCAGCGGTGGGACTAGCGCAACCTACGAGCAGTACTTC.

The chain combines TRBV12-3 or TRBV12-4 with TRBJ1-5; no firm D call. The CDR3 contains 13 residues. The ends were cut back, 2 bases at V and 6 bases at J, with 8 bases in the middle. In DNA form, the CDR3 reads TGTGCCAGCAGTTTACAGGTCGGTCAGCCCCAGCATTTT. It specifies CASSLQVGQPQHF.

This clone turned up a few times. The CDR3 sequence: CASSIVAGAGGNQPQHF. In DNA form, the CDR3 reads TGTGCCAGTAGTATAGTTGCGGGGGCAGGGGGCAATCAGCCCCAGCATTTT. This chain joins TRBV19 and TRBJ1-5; D might be TRBD1 (6 bases). The CDR3 has 17 amino acids. V was shortened by 1 base and J by 2 bases, with 15 bases between the two germline ends. Germline V gives CDR1 LNHDA, CDR2 SQIVND (reference sequence).